This T cell receptor beta chain emerged from a study of blood T cell repertoires in COVID-19. The wider study: Specimens from acute and convalescent COVID-19 originated in the United States, Italy and Spain. T cells, B-cell-depleted T cells, or PBMCs provided the cDNA or gDNA that served as material.

Details on this clone: Other DNA sequences within the sample encode an identical CDR3.

In the original processing: Reference gene primer amplification yielded estimated nucleated cell counts. Measured with immunoSEQ multiplex PCR; TCRdb has only the in-frame clones, and not every one. For V, J and clone size, that table is used; D and trimming come from the DNA. The sample carries around 300,000 clones, 89% recorded once. V dropped 1 base and J dropped 1 base, with 7 bases sitting between them. The V gene's germline CDR1 is LNHDA and CDR2 SQIVND (reference sequence). The CDR3 covers 14 residues. The TCR comes from a woman between 35 and 50 years old who had recovered from COVID-19. The chain has TRBV19 and TRBJ1-1; D not certain. Source material: peripheral blood. DNA of the CDR3: TGTGCCAGTAGTATAGGGCGGGAGAACACTGAAGCTTTCTTT. Translating it yields CASSIGRENTEAFF.